These T cell receptor beta chains were read from a single sample in a study of shared clonotypes between healthy human individuals. Sequencing was performed with immunoSEQ multiplex PCR; in TCRdb, only in-frame clones are kept and a portion is missing. The sample yields 2 million to 3 million clones, roughly nine tenths seen once. The sequencing input was naive CD4+ T cells sorted from blood. These receptors originate from a man aged 18 to 35 in good health. Both conserved end residues are part of each CDR3. The D gene is left open where the match is weak. The size of a clone is reported for some rows only, either as once, few or many, or as a class for expanded clones.

clone_size d_call j_call v_call cdr3_aa cdr3_nt
- TRBD2 TRBJ2-3 TRBV5-6 CASSLGGTLAATTQYF TGTGCCAGCAGCTTGGGGGGCACCCTAGCGGCCACTACGCAGTATTTT
- TRBD1 TRBJ2-7 TRBV5-1 CASSPRQGLGSYEQYF TGCGCCAGCAGCCCGAGACAGGGCCTAGGCTCCTACGAGCAGTACTTC
- - TRBJ1-4 TRBV30 CAWSVTENEKLFF TGTGCCTGGAGTGTGACAGAGAATGAAAAACTGTTTTTT
- TRBD2 TRBJ2-7 TRBV10-1 CASSEYSSSGNYEQYF TGCGCCAGCAGTGAGTATTCATCCAGCGGGAACTACGAGCAGTACTTC
- - TRBJ1-5 TRBV28 CASSPVGLPSNQPQHF TGTGCCAGCAGTCCCGTGGGACTTCCGAGCAATCAGCCCCAGCATTTT
- - TRBJ1-4 TRBV11-2 CASSLVRGKLFF TGTGCCAGCAGCTTAGTGAGGGGAAAACTGTTTTTT
- - TRBJ2-5 TRBV14 CASSQDYSVGETQYF TGTGCCAGCAGCCAAGATTATAGCGTAGGTGAGACCCAGTACTTC
- - TRBJ2-7 TRBV7-8 CASRLTTGASYEQYF TGTGCCAGCAGGTTAACTACCGGGGCCTCCTACGAGCAGTACTTC
- TRBD2 TRBJ2-5 TRBV6-6 CASSYAGGKETQYF TGTGCCAGCAGTTACGCCGGGGGGAAAGAGACCCAGTACTTC
once - TRBJ1-1 TRBV19 CASSNTLGANTEAFF TGTGCCAGTAGTAACACCCTAGGGGCTAACACTGAAGCTTTCTTT
- TRBD1 TRBJ2-3 TRBV5-1 CASSFTGGLDTQYF TGCGCCAGCAGCTTTACAGGGGGCCTAGATACGCAGTATTTT
- - TRBJ2-7 TRBV10-3 CAIRATPDGDSGQYF TGTGCCATCAGGGCAACTCCGGACGGGGACTCGGGGCAGTACTTC
- - TRBJ2-3 TRBV27 CASSYADTQYF TGTGCCAGCAGTTACGCAGATACGCAGTATTTT
- - TRBJ1-4 TRBV19 CASRLRDRSEKLFF TGTGCCAGTAGGCTCAGGGACCGGAGTGAAAAACTGTTTTTT
once - TRBJ1-1 TRBV7-8 CASSLGVSDGGTEAFF TGTGCCAGCAGCTTAGGCGTTTCGGACGGCGGCACTGAAGCTTTCTTT
- - TRBJ2-7 TRBV5-4 CASSLDRKLGEQYF TGTGCCAGCAGCTTAGACCGCAAACTTGGGGAGCAGTACTTC
- - TRBJ2-7 TRBV2 CARSVGGKSYEQYF TGTGCCAGAAGTGTAGGTGGGAAATCCTACGAGCAGTACTTC
- TRBD1 TRBJ2-7 TRBV5-1 CASSLTGAVYEQYF TGCGCCAGCAGCTTGACAGGGGCTGTCTACGAGCAGTACTTC
- - TRBJ1-4 TRBV11-1 CASSFYGATNEKLFF TGTGCCAGCAGCTTTTACGGCGCGACTAATGAAAAACTGTTTTTT
- - TRBJ2-1 TRBV7-2 CASSALQGDEQFF TGTGCCAGCAGCGCCCTACAGGGAGACGAGCAGTTCTTC
- TRBD2 TRBJ2-5 TRBV5-4 CASSPGLAKPYQETQYF TGTGCCAGCAGCCCGGGACTAGCGAAACCTTACCAAGAGACCCAGTACTTC
- TRBD2 TRBJ2-3 TRBV28 CASIWAGGQIDTQYF TGTGCCAGCATATGGGCGGGGGGGCAGATAGATACGCAGTATTTT
once - TRBJ2-7 TRBV5-1 CASSPVGTVSYEQYF TGCGCCAGCAGCCCGGTCGGGACGGTTTCCTACGAGCAGTACTTC
- - TRBJ1-1 TRBV28 CASSKEWTEAFF TGTGCCAGCAGCAAGGAATGGACTGAAGCTTTCTTT
- - TRBJ2-7 TRBV5-4 CASSPVSQSNEQYF TGTGCCAGCAGCCCTGTATCCCAGAGCAACGAGCAGTACTTC
- TRBD1 TRBJ2-7 TRBV9 CASSEGDRGRLQYF TGTGCCAGCAGCGAGGGGGACAGGGGTCGTCTGCAGTACTTC
- - TRBJ2-7 TRBV7-2 CASSLTVPGYEQYF TGTGCCAGCAGCTTAACGGTGCCTGGGTACGAGCAGTACTTC
- - TRBJ1-1 TRBV5-6 CASSLAPGVNTEAFF TGTGCCAGCAGCTTGGCCCCAGGGGTGAACACTGAAGCTTTCTTT
- - TRBJ2-7 TRBV5-1 CASSLGGPYEQYF TGCGCCAGCAGCTTGGGTGGACCCTACGAGCAGTACTTC
- TRBD1 TRBJ2-7 TRBV5-1 CASSLRQGPDYEQYF TGCGCCAGCAGCTTGAGACAGGGCCCAGACTACGAGCAGTACTTC
- TRBD2 TRBJ2-3 TRBV6-6 CASTSGLAGVKDTQYF TGTGCCAGCACATCCGGACTAGCGGGAGTTAAAGATACGCAGTATTTT
- - TRBJ2-7 TRBV5-6 CASSPRFSYEQYF TGTGCCAGCAGCCCCAGGTTCTCCTACGAGCAGTACTTC
- - TRBJ2-5 TRBV19 CASSPTLARSGETQYF TGTGCCAGTAGTCCGACCCTAGCGCGCAGTGGGGAGACCCAGTACTTC
- TRBD1 TRBJ1-2 TRBV7-2 CASSLKHGTEYGYTF TGTGCCAGCAGCCTGAAGCATGGGACAGAATATGGCTACACCTTC
- TRBD2 TRBJ2-5 TRBV11-2 CASSDGTGGKTQYF TGTGCCAGCAGCGACGGGACGGGGGGGAAGACCCAGTACTTC
- - TRBJ1-2 TRBV10-2 CASRTGAAPYGYTF TGCGCCAGCAGGACCGGGGCTGCGCCATATGGCTACACCTTC
- - TRBJ1-1 TRBV18 CASSPGTDLEAFF TGTGCCAGCTCACCCGGGACGGATTTGGAAGCTTTCTTT
- - TRBJ1-3 TRBV11-2 CASSPGAGNTIYF TGTGCCAGCAGCCCGGGAGCTGGAAACACCATATATTTT
- - TRBJ1-2 TRBV7-2 CASRKWHGYTF TGTGCCAGCAGGAAGTGGCATGGCTACACCTTC
- - TRBJ1-1 TRBV2 CASRLSEMNTEAFF TGTGCCAGCAGACTTTCAGAGATGAACACTGAAGCTTTCTTT
few TRBD1 TRBJ2-7 TRBV19 CASSVGGGYEQYF TGTGCCAGTAGTGTAGGGGGCGGCTACGAGCAGTACTTC
- - TRBJ2-7 TRBV6-6 CASRDSSDYEQYF TGTGCCAGCAGGGACTCCTCGGACTACGAGCAGTACTTC
- - TRBJ2-1 TRBV29-1 CSVDRDSHNEQFF TGCAGCGTTGACAGGGACTCTCACAATGAGCAGTTCTTC
- - TRBJ2-7 TRBV7-9 CASSLVSYEQYF TGTGCCAGCAGCTTAGTCTCCTACGAGCAGTACTTC
- TRBD2 TRBJ2-1 TRBV7-9 CASSLAGLAGSNEQFF TGTGCCAGCAGCTTAGCGGGACTAGCGGGAAGTAATGAGCAGTTCTTC
once - TRBJ1-4 TRBV18 CASSPLGRGSNPLNEKLFF TGTGCCAGCTCCCCCCTTGGGAGGGGCTCAAACCCCTTGAATGAAAAACTGTTTTTT
- - TRBJ2-7 TRBV9 CASSVGGLRDEQYF TGTGCCAGCAGCGTTGGGGGCCTTCGGGACGAGCAGTACTTC
- - TRBJ2-7 TRBV2 CASIERGYEQYF TGTGCCAGCATCGAAAGGGGTTACGAGCAGTACTTC
- - TRBJ2-7 TRBV25-1 CASSLSVGSYEQYF TGTGCCAGCAGTTTATCGGTGGGTTCCTACGAGCAGTACTTC
- - TRBJ1-2 TRBV6-6 CASSYGPNYGYTF TGTGCCAGCAGTTACGGTCCTAACTATGGCTACACCTTC
- - TRBJ1-4 TRBV28 CASSLPGGASLEKLFF TGTGCCAGCAGTTTACCCGGGGGAGCAAGCCTCGAAAAACTGTTTTTT
- TRBD2 TRBJ2-5 TRBV5-6 CASSLILAGAGETQYF TGTGCCAGCAGCTTGATTCTAGCGGGGGCGGGAGAGACCCAGTACTTC
- TRBD2 TRBJ2-3 TRBV2 CASSEGTSGDTSTDTQYF TGTGCCAGCAGTGAGGGGACTAGCGGCGACACTAGCACAGATACGCAGTATTTT
- - TRBJ2-7 TRBV18 CASSPRSGPGSYEQYF TGTGCCAGCTCACCGCGATCCGGCCCGGGGTCCTACGAGCAGTACTTC